This TCR beta chain was profiled in a study of blood T cell repertoires in COVID-19. Produced via immunoSEQ multiplex PCR; TCRdb's table is partial and in-frame only. The sample yields about 150,000 clones, about 80% seen once. Germline CDR1 LNHDA, CDR2 SQIVND (reference sequence). The length of the CDR3 is 15 residues. V was pared by 3 bases and J by 6 bases, with 15 bases between. The sequence was obtained from a man aged 45 to 65 who had recovered from COVID-19. The material sequenced was PBMCs or T cells enriched from blood (not recorded which). This sequence joins TRBV19 and TRBJ1-5; no definite D call. The CDR3 sequence is CASSIGRGAGQPQHF. The CDR3 DNA sequence: TGTGCCAGTAGTATCGGACGGGGAGCGGGTCAGCCCCAGCATTTT.